The T cell receptor beta chain under discussion was sequenced for a study of blood T cell repertoires in COVID-19. Background on the study: Samples came from the United States, Italy and Spain, spanning acute and convalescent COVID-19. Sample material is recorded as cDNA or gDNA derived from T cells, B-cell-depleted T cells, or PBMCs.

CDR1 and CDR2 (germline): LGHDT, YNNKEL (reference sequence). Trimming took off 7 bases at V and 5 bases at J, with 26 bases between the two ends. This CDR3 spans 17 amino acids. Under the authors' procedure: Estimation of nucleated cell counts was performed using reference gene primer amplification. TCRdb keeps only in-frame clones here, not all; method: immunoSEQ multiplex PCR. That table is the source of V, J and clone size, and D and trimming were worked out from the DNA. Of just over 650,000 clones listed, around 89% are singletons. Sequencing was done on a sample of peripheral blood. The clonotype comes from a woman under 30 with acute or convalescent COVID-19. The chain joins TRBV3-1 (or the pseudogene TRBV3-2) to TRBJ1-1, with D tentatively TRBD1 (6 bases). In DNA form, the CDR3 reads TGTGCCAGCAACCGGAAGATTGGGGGGGCGCGGGGTACTGAAGCTTTCTTT. Its protein is CASNRKIGGARGTEAFF.